These 17 T cell receptor beta chains originate from one sample sequenced in a study of T cell responses to AZD1222 COVID-19 vaccine. Only in-frame clones appear in the TCRdb table, and some are missing; sequencing was by immunoSEQ multiplex PCR. The sample lists 53,000 or so clones, 65% to 90% seen once, with approximately 7% in the top ten. The sequencing here drew on peripheral blood, taken 28 days after the second AZD1222 dose. These receptors were taken from an adult who received the AZD1222 COVID-19 vaccine.

This clone appeared a single time. The gene calls are TRBV18 and TRBJ1-5; 7 bases are a match to TRBD1. This CDR3 is 14 amino acids long. With V trimmed by 4 bases and J by 7 bases, 7 bases remained unmatched. Germline CDR1 KGHSH, CDR2 LQKENI. Here the CDR3 DNA reads TGTGCCAGCTCACTAACGACAGGGAACCAGCCCCAGCATTTT. This translates into CASSLTTGNQPQHF.

The chain couples TRBV28 to TRBJ1-6; D is unclear. The CDR3 loop spans 11 amino acids. The V gene's germline CDR1 is MDHEN and CDR2 SYDVKM. V lost 3 bases, J lost 10 bases, and 4 bases lay in between. CDR3 in DNA: TGTGCCAGCAGTTTGGACTCACCCCTCCACTTT. Protein product: CASSLDSPLHF.

The chain uses TRBV12-3 or TRBV12-4 and TRBJ1-3, with D perhaps matching TRBD1 (5 bases). CDR3 size: 13 residues. V lost 3 bases to trimming and J lost 4 bases, with 7 bases between them. The CDR3 DNA sequence: TGTGCCAGCAGTTTGGCAGGGGGAAACACCATATATTTT. Amino acids: CASSLAGGNTIYF.

The chain joins TRBV4-2 to TRBJ2-7, with a weak D call TRBD2 (5 bases). V shed 1 base and J shed 2 bases, with 12 bases lying between them. The germline CDR1 and CDR2 sequences are LGHNA and YNFKEQ. This CDR3 comprises 15 residues. The CDR3 loop is CASSQVRGATYEQYF. The CDR3 DNA reads as TGTGCCAGCAGCCAAGTTCGGGGAGCCACCTACGAGCAGTACTTC.

This clone has more than one count but fewer than ten. The J gene is TRBJ1-6, the V gene TRBV6-5; weak D call: TRBD1 (6 bases). CDR1 MNHEY and CDR2 SVGAGI come from the germline V gene. Trimming stripped 2 bases from V and 2 bases from J, with 7 bases between. The CDR3 has 15 residues. The CDR3: CASSYEGAYNSPLHF. The DNA for the CDR3 is TGTGCCAGCAGTTACGAGGGGGCCTATAATTCACCCCTCCACTTT.

The J gene is TRBJ2-2, the V gene TRBV5-1, with 10 positions matching TRBD1. This CDR3 region has 14 residues. CDR1 and CDR2 (germline): SGHRS, YFSETQ. V trimming: 4 bases; J trimming: 5 bases; junction bases outside the gene matches: 2. Here the CDR3 DNA reads TGCGCCAGCAGCGGGACAGGGGATACCGGGGAGCTGTTTTTT. It is translated as CASSGTGDTGELFF.

This chain connects TRBV5-4 to TRBJ2-2; D perhaps matches TRBD1 (6 bases). Trimming removed 5 bases from V and 4 bases from J, with 12 bases in between. Germline V gene lookup returns CDR1 SGHNT and CDR2 YYREEE (reference sequence). The CDR3 totals 14 residues. In DNA, the CDR3 is TGTGCCAGCAGATCCGGGACACCCACCGGGGAGCTGTTTTTT. It yields the protein CASRSGTPTGELFF. The variable domain in full, with the rest retrieved from reference TRBV5-4 and TRBJ2-2, is ETGVTQSPTHLIKTRGQQVTLRCSSQSGHNTVSWYQQALGQGPQFIFQYYREEENGRGNFPPRFSGLQFPNYSSELNVNALELDDSALYLCASRSGTPTGELFFGEGSRLTVL.

V is TRBV19 and J is TRBJ2-7, with TRBD2 matching over 8 bases. After removal of 7 bases from V and 2 bases from J, the junction contained 10 bases not matched to a gene. The CDR3 runs 15 residues. CDR1 and CDR2 (germline): LNHDA, SQIVND (reference sequence). In DNA, the CDR3 is TGTGCCAGTACCCCACGGGAGGGCGTTCCCTACGAGCAGTACTTC. Translating gives CASTPREGVPYEQYF.

The V call is TRBV10-3, the J call TRBJ2-5; the match to TRBD1 covers 10 bases. The junction had 6 bases not matched to a gene; V was cut back by 5 bases and J by 6 bases. Looked up from germline, CDR1 is ENHRY and CDR2 is SYGVKD. CDR3 length: 14 residues. CDR3 region: CAISPGQGIQTQYF. In DNA, the CDR3 is TGTGCCATCAGTCCGGGACAGGGGATTCAGACCCAGTACTTC.

This clone was picked up a small number of times. J is TRBJ1-6 and V is TRBV28; D may be TRBD1 (5 bases). The CDR3 loop spans 15 amino acids. CDR1 is MDHEN, CDR2 SYDVKM, per germline. V lost 3 bases and J 0 bases, leaving 6 bases between the germline ends. The CDR3, as DNA: TGTGCCAGCAGTTTGCAGGGCTCCTATAATTCACCCCTCCACTTT. Its protein product is CASSLQGSYNSPLHF.

The chain employs TRBV11-3 and TRBJ1-1; D is possibly TRBD1 (5 bases). Germline V gene data show CDR1 as SGHNT and CDR2 as YENEEA. The CDR3 is 15 amino acids. Trimming removed 1 base from V and 0 bases from J, with 9 bases in between. The CDR3 protein is CASSLGRVMNTEAFF. CDR3 DNA sequence: TGTGCCAGCAGCTTAGGCAGGGTGATGAACACTGAAGCTTTCTTT.

The chain employs TRBV10-3 and TRBJ2-7, with 9 bases identical to TRBD1. This CDR3 contains 14 residues. Germline CDR1 reads ENHRY; CDR2 reads SYGVKD. The J segment lost 3 bases and the V segment lost 7 bases, leaving 7 bases of the junction unmatched. CDR3 in amino acids: CAINAGDRVYEQYF. CDR3 sequence (DNA): TGTGCCATCAACGCCGGGGACAGGGTCTACGAGCAGTACTTC.

This clone occurred a few times. V is TRBV19 and J is TRBJ1-1, with D unclear. The CDR3 is made up of 16 amino acids. Trimming pared 1 base from V and 4 bases from J, leaving 16 bases between. From germline, CDR1 is LNHDA and CDR2 SQIVND (reference sequence). Here the CDR3 DNA reads TGTGCCAGTAGTATAGGCCTCCTCGACATCGGCACTGAAGCTTTCTTT. Translation gives CASSIGLLDIGTEAFF.

V gene TRBV6-5 combines with J gene TRBJ1-4, with D hard to call. Germline lookup yields CDR1 MNHEY and CDR2 SVGAGI. This CDR3 has 11 residues. V was cut by 11 bases and J by 10 bases, with 14 bases left in between. The CDR3: CALQGTGKLFF. Written as DNA, the CDR3 is TGTGCCCTTCAAGGCACGGGAAAACTGTTTTTT.

The chain joins TRBV6-5 to TRBJ2-5, with 8 bases identical to TRBD1. CDR1 is MNHEY, CDR2 SVGAGI, per germline. V lost 2 bases to trimming and J lost 5 bases; unmatched junction nucleotides: 4. This CDR3 has 14 residues. The CDR3 DNA reads as TGTGCCAGCAGTTACCGACAGGGGATGGAGACCCAGTACTTC. Residues: CASSYRQGMETQYF.

The V gene is TRBV29-1, the J gene TRBJ2-5, with D perhaps TRBD1 or TRBD2 (5 bases each). The V end lost 7 bases, the J end lost 1 base, and 13 bases lay between the germline ends. Germline CDR1 reads SQVTM; CDR2 reads ANQGSEA. The CDR3 covers 13 residues. CDR3 sequence (DNA): TGCAGCGCCCGAGGGGCGATCCAAGAGACCCAGTACTTC. Its protein is CSARGAIQETQYF. The entire variable domain, with the rest obtained from reference TRBV29-1 and TRBJ2-5, is as follows: SAVISQKPSRDICQRGTSLTIQCQVDSQVTMMFWYRQQPGQSLTLIATANQGSEATYESGFVIDKFPISRPNLTFSTLTVSNMSPEDSSIYLCSARGAIQETQYFGPGTRLLVL.

The V and J genes are TRBV5-4 and TRBJ2-1; D may be TRBD2 (5 bases). The CDR3 is 15 residues long. V was shortened by 3 bases and J by 6 bases, with 16 bases between the two germline ends. From germline, CDR1 is SGHNT and CDR2 YYREEE (reference sequence). CDR3 residues: CASSYGILYSNEQFF. In nucleotides, the CDR3 is TGTGCCAGCAGCTACGGGATATTGTATAGCAATGAGCAGTTCTTC.